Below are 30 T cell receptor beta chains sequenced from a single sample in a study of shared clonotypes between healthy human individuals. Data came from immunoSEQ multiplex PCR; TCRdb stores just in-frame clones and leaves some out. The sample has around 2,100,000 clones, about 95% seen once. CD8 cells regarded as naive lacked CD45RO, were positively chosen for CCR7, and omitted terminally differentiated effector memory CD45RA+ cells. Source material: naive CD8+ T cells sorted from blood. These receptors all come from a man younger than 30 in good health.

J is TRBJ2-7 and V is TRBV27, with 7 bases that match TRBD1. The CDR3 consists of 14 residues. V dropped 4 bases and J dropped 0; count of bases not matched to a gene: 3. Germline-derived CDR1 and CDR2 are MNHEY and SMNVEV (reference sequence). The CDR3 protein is CASSWTGYSYEQYF. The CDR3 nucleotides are TGTGCCAGCAGTTGGACAGGTTACTCCTACGAGCAGTACTTC.

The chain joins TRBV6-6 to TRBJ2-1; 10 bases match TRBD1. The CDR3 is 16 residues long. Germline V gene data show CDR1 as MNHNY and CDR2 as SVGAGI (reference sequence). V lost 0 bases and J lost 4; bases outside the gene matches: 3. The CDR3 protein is CASSYSLGQGYNEQFF. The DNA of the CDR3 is TGTGCCAGCAGTTACTCGTTGGGACAGGGGTACAATGAGCAGTTCTTC.

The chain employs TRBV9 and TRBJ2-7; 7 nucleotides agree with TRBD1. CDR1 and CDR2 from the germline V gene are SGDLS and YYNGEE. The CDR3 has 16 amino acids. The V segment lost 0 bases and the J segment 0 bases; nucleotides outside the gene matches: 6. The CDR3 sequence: CASSVGTGPSSYEQYF. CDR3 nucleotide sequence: TGTGCCAGCAGCGTAGGGACAGGCCCCAGCTCCTACGAGCAGTACTTC.

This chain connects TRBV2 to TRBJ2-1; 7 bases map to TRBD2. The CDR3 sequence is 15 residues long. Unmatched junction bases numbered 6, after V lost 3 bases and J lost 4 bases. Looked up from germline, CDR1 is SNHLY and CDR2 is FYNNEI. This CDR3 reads CASSEGAGTYNEQFF. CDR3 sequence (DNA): TGTGCCAGCAGTGAGGGAGCGGGAACTTACAATGAGCAGTTCTTC. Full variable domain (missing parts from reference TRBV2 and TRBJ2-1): EPEVTQTPSHQVTQMGQEVILRCVPISNHLYFYWYRQILGQKVEFLVSFYNNEISEKSEIFDDQFSVERPDGSNFTLKIRSTKLEDSAMYFCASSEGAGTYNEQFFGPGTRLTVL.

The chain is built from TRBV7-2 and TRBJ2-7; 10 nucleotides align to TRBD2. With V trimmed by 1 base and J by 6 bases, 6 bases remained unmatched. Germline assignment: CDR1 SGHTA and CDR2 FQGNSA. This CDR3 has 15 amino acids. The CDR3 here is CASSLGVAGGREQYF. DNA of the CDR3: TGTGCCAGCAGCTTAGGGGTAGCGGGAGGTCGCGAGCAGTACTTC.

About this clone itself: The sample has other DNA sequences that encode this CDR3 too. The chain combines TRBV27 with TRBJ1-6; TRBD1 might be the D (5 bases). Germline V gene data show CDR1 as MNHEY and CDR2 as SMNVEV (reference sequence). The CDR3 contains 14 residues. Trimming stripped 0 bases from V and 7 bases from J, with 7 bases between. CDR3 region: CASSLSGGNSPLHF. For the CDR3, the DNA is TGTGCCAGCAGTTTATCTGGGGGAAATTCACCCCTCCACTTT.

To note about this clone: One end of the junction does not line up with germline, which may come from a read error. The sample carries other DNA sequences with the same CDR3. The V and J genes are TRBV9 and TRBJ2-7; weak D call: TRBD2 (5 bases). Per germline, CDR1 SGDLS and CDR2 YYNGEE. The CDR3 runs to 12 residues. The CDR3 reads CASSADSNEQYF. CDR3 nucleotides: TGTGCCAGCAGCGCGGACTCCAACGAGCAGTACTTC.

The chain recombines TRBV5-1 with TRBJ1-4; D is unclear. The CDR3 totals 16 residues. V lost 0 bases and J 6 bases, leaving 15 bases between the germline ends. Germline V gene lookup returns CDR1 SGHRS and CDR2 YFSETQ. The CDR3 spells CASSLDRDNGDEKLFF. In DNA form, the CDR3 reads TGCGCCAGCAGCTTGGACCGGGATAACGGCGATGAAAAACTGTTTTTT.

The CDR3 DNA reads TGCGCCAGCAGCCACGAGGATACCGGCTACGAGCAGTACTTC. Translated, it gives CASSHEDTGYEQYF. The chain links TRBV4-3 to TRBJ2-7, with unresolved D. CDR3 length: 14 amino acids. V shed 3 bases and J shed 3 bases, with 12 bases lying between them. Germline V gives CDR1 LGHNA, CDR2 YSLEER.

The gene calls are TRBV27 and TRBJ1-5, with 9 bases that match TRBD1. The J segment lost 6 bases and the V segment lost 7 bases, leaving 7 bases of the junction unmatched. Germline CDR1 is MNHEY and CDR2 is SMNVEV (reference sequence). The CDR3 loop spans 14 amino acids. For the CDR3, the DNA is TGTGCCAGCACCCTAACAGGGGGCTCTCAGCCCCAGCATTTT. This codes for CASTLTGGSQPQHF.

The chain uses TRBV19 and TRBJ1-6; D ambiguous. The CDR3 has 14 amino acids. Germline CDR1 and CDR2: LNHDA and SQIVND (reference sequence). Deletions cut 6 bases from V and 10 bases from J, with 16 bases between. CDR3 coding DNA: TGTGCCAGTAGGTTCATGACGGATTGGTCACCCCTCCACTTT. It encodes CASRFMTDWSPLHF.

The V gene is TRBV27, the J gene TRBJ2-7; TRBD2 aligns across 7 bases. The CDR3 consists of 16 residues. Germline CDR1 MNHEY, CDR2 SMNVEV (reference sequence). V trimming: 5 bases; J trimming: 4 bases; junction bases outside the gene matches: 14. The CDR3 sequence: CASSPSPGGSLYEQYF. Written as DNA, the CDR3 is TGTGCCAGCAGTCCCTCTCCCGGCGGGAGCCTATACGAGCAGTACTTC.

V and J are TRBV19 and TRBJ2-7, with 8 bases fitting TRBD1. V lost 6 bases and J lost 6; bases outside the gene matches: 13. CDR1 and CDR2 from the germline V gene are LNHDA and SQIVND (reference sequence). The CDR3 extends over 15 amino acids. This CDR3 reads CASSLAQGAMGEQYF. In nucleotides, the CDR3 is TGTGCCAGTAGCCTGGCGCAGGGGGCAATGGGCGAGCAGTACTTC.

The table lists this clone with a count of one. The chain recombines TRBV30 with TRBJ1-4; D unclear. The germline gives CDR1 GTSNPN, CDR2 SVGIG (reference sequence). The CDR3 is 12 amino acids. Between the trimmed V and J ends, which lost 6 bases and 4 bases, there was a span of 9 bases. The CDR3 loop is CACQTDNEKLFF. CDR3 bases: TGTGCCTGTCAGACCGATAATGAAAAACTGTTTTTT.

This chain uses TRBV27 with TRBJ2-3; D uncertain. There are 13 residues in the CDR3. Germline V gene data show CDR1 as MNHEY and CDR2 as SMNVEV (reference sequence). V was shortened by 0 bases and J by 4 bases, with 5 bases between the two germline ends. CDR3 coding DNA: TGTGCCAGCAGTTTATCTCTCCCAGATACGCAGTATTTT. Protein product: CASSLSLPDTQYF.

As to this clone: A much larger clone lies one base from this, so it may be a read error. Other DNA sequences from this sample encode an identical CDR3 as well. DNA for the CDR3: TGTGCCAGCAGCGTAGGACCGAACACTGAAGCTTTCTTT. It encodes CASSVGPNTEAFF. The chain has TRBV7-9 and TRBJ1-1, with D uncertain. Trimming removed 5 bases from V and 1 base from J, with 8 bases in between. Germline CDR1 is SEHNR and CDR2 is FQNEAQ (reference sequence). The CDR3 is 13 residues long.

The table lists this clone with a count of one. DNA for the CDR3: TGTGCCAGCTGTCCTCTTGGGGCCAACGTCCTGACTTTC. Encoded protein: CASCPLGANVLTF. The V and J genes are TRBV7-2 and TRBJ2-6; D not resolved. The CDR3 consists of 13 residues. Germline values: CDR1 SGHTA, CDR2 FQGNSA. V shed 8 bases and J shed 3 bases, with 8 bases lying between them.

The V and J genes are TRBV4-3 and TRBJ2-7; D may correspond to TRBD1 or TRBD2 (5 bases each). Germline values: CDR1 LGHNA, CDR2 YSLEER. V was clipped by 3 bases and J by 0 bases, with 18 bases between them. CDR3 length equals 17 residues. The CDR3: CASSQSRWGLDSYEQYF. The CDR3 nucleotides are TGCGCCAGCAGCCAGTCTCGATGGGGGTTAGACTCCTACGAGCAGTACTTC.

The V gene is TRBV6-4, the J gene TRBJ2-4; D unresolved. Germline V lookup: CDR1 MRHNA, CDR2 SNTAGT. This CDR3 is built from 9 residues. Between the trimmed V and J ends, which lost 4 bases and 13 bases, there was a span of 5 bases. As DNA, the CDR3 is TGTGCCAGCAGTGGGGCCCAGTACTTC. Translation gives CASSGAQYF.

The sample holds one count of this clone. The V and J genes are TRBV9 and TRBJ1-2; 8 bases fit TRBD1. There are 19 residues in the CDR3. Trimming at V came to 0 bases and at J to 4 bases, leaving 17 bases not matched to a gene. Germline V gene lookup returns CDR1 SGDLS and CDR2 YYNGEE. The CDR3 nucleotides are TGTGCCAGCAGCGTAGCGGTTTCGGACAGGGCCCATTCCCTCTATGGCTACACCTTC. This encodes CASSVAVSDRAHSLYGYTF. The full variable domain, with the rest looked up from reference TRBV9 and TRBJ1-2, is DSGVTQTPKHLITATGQRVTLRCSPRSGDLSVYWYQQSLDQGLQFLIQYYNGEERAKGNILERFSAQQFPDLHSELNLSSLELGDSALYFCASSVAVSDRAHSLYGYTFGSGTRLTVV.

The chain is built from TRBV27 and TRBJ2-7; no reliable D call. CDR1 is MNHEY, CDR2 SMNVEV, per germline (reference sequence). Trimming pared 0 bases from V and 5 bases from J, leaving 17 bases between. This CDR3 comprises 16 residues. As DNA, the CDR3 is TGTGCCAGCAGTTTATCGTTTGGCCAATCCCGGCACGAGCAGTACTTC. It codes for CASSLSFGQSRHEQYF.

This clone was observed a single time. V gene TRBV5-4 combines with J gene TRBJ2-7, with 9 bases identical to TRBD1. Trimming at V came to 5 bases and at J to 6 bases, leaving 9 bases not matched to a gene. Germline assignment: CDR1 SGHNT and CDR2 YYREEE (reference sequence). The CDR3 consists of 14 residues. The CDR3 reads CASRLWGQGGEQYF. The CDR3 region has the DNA TGTGCCAGCAGGTTATGGGGACAGGGAGGCGAGCAGTACTTC.

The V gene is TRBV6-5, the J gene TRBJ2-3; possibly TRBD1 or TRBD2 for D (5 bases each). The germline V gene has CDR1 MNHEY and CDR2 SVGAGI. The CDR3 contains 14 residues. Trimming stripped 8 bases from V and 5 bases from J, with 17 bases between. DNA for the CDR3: TGTGCCAGCGGCTGGGACCTAAGGCGAGATACGCAGTATTTT. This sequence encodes CASGWDLRRDTQYF.

The chain's CDR3 is CASIIFYEQYF. The DNA of the CDR3 is TGTGCCAGCATAATATTCTACGAGCAGTACTTC. The V and J genes are TRBV6-1 and TRBJ2-7; D unclear. CDR3 length: 11 residues. Trimming removed 7 bases at V and 3 bases at J, with 7 bases between. CDR1 and CDR2 (germline): MNHNS, SASEGT.

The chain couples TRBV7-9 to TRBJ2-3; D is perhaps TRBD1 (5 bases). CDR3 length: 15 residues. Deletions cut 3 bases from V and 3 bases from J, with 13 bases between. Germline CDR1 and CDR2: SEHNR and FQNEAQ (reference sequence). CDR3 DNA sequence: TGTGCCAGCAGCTTGAAGGGGATACTGACAGATACGCAGTATTTT. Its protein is CASSLKGILTDTQYF. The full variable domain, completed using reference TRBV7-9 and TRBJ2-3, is DTGVSQNPRHKITKRGQNVTFRCDPISEHNRLYWYRQTLGQGPEFLTYFQNEAQLEKSRLLSDRFSAERPKGSFSTLEIQRTEQGDSAMYLCASSLKGILTDTQYFGPGTRLTVL.

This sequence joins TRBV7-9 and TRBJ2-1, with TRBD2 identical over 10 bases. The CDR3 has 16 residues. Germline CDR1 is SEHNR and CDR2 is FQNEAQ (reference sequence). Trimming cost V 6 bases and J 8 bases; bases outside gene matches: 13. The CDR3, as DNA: TGTGCCAGCAGTATCCTAGCGGGAGAACTGGAGTATGAGCAGTTCTTC. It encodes CASSILAGELEYEQFF.

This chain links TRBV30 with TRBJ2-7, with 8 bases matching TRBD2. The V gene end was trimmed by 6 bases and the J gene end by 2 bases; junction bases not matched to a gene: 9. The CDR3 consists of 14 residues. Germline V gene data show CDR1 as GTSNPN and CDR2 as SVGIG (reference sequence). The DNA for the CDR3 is TGTGCCTGTCTACCGGGCGGGGGGCCCTACGAGCAGTACTTC. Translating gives CACLPGGGPYEQYF.

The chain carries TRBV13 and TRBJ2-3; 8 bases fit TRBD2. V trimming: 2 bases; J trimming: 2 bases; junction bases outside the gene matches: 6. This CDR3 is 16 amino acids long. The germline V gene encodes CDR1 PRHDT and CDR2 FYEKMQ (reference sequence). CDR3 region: CASSLSVAGPTDTQYF. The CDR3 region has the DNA TGTGCCAGCAGCTTATCGGTAGCGGGGCCCACAGATACGCAGTATTTT. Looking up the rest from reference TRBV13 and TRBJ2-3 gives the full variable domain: AAGVIQSPRHLIKEKRETATLKCYPIPRHDTVYWYQQGPGQDPQFLISFYEKMQSDKGSIPDRFSAQQFSDYHSELNMSSLELGDSALYFCASSLSVAGPTDTQYFGPGTRLTVL.

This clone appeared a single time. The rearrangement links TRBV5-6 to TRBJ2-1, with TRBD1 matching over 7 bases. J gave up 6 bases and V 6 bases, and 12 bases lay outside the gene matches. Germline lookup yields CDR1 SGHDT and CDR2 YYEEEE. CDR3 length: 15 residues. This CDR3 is CASTFGDSILNEQFF. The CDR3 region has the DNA TGTGCCAGCACCTTCGGGGACAGTATCCTCAATGAGCAGTTCTTC.

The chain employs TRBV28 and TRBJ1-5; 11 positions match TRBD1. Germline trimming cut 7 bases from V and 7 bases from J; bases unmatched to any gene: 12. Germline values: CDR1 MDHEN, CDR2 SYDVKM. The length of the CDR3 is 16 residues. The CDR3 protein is CASTSRDRGTAQPQHF. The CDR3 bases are TGTGCCAGCACATCACGGGACAGGGGGACAGCGCAGCCCCAGCATTTT.